The following is a T cell receptor (beta chain) sequence with its context. Its antigen is unidentified. The data were produced by immunoSEQ multiplex PCR, yet TCRdb's version contains in-frame clones alone and is incomplete. The sample consists of 120,000 or so clones, about 87% of them appearing once. This entry belongs to a study of T cell responses to AZD1222 COVID-19 vaccine. General observations from the study: Nearly half of spike-specific TCRs reportedly target variant regions that are unmutated in the B.1.351 and B.1.1.7 variants. There were mostly white British donors and more females than males, and clonal diversity was possibly underestimated.

Trimming shortened V by 3 bases and J by 0 bases, and 13 bases separated the two germline ends. This CDR3 is 16 amino acids long. The germline gives CDR1 MDHEN, CDR2 SYDVKM. Sequences were derived from peripheral blood, sampled on day 0 of AZD1222 vaccination. V usage is TRBV28 and J usage is TRBJ2-3, with a weak D call TRBD2 (6 bases). The receptor was isolated from an adult in good health. CDR3 coding DNA: TGTGCCAGCAGTTTCGGAGGGAGGCGTAGCACAGATACGCAGTATTTT. This encodes CASSFGGRRSTDTQYF.